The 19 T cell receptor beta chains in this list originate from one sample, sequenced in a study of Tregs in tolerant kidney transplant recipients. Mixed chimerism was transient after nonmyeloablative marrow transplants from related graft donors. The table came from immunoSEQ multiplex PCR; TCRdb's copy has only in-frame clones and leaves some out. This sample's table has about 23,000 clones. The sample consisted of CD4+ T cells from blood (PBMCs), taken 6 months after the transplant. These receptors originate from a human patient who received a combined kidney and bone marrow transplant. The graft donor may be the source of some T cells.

The DNA read from the CDR3 is TGTGCCAGCAGCCAAGATGGCAGGGGCAGGGAAAAA. Encoded protein: CASSQDGRGREK. The complete CDR3 sequence is CASSQDGRGREKLFF. The chain links TRBV14 to TRBJ1-4; a weak D match, TRBD1 (6 bases). The read stops 3 residues short of the end of the CDR3; the missing end is completed from the germline J gene. The germline V gene encodes CDR1 SGHDN and CDR2 FVKESK. Trimming cost V 0 bases and J 8 bases, with 13 bases left between them. CDR3 length: 15 amino acids.

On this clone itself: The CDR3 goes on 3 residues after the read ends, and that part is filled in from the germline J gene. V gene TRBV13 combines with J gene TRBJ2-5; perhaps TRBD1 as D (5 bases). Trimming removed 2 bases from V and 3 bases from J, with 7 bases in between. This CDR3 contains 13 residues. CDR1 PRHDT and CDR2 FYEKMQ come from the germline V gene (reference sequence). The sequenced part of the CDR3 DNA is TGTGCCAGCAGCTTACGCAGGGAAGAGACC. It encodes CASSLRREET. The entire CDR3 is CASSLRREETQYF.

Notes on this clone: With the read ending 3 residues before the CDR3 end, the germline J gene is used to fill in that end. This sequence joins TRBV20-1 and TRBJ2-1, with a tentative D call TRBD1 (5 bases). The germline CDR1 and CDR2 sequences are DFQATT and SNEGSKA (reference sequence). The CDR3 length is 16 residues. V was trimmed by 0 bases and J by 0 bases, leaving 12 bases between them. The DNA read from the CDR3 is TGCAGTGCTAGAGATAGTGCAGGGCCCTCCTACAATGAG. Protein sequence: CSARDSAGPSYNE. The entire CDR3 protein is CSARDSAGPSYNEQFF.

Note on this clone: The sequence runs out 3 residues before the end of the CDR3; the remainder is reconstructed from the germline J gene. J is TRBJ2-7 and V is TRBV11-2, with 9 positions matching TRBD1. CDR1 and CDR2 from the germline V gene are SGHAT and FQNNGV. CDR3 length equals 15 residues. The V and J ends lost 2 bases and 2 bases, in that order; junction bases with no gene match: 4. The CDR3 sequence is CASSLSDRGAYEQYF. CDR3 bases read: TGTGCCAGCAGCTTATCGGACAGGGGCGCCTACGAG.

The chain's CDR3 is CASSKVPYEQYF. Incomplete CDR3 DNA: TGTGCCAGCTCGAAGGTTCCCTACGAG. This chain joins TRBV18 and TRBJ2-7; D unresolved. The read gets to within 3 residues of the CDR3 end, and the germline J gene fills in the rest. The length of the CDR3 is 12 residues. The V and J ends lost 6 bases and 2 bases respectively, with 8 bases between them. Germline values: CDR1 KGHSH, CDR2 LQKENI.

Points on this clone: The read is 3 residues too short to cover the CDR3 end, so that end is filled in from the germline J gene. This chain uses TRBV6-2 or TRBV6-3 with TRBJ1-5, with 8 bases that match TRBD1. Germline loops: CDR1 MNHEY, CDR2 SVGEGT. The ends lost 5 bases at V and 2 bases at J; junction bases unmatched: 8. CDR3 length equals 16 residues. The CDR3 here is CASSPQGAWGNQPQHF. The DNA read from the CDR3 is TGTGCCAGCAGTCCTCAGGGGGCGTGGGGCAATCAGCCC.

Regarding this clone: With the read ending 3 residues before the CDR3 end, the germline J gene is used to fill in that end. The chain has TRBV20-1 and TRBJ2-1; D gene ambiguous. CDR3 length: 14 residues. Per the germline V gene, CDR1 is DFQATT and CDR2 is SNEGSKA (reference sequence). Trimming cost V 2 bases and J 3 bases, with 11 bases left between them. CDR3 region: CSARYTSYYNEQFF. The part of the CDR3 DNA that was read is TGCAGTGCTAGATACACATCTTACTACAATGAG.

The CDR3 protein is CASSEPDSNSYEQYF. The CDR3 DNA, read in part, is TGTGCCAGCAGTGAACCGGACAGTAACTCCTACGAG. V gene TRBV6-1 combines with J gene TRBJ2-7; D possibly corresponds to TRBD1 (6 bases). Read data end 3 residues before the CDR3 end; the end is taken from the germline J gene. Germline V gene lookup returns CDR1 MNHNS and CDR2 SASEGT. The CDR3 has 15 residues. V shed 2 bases and J shed 0 bases, with 11 bases lying between them.

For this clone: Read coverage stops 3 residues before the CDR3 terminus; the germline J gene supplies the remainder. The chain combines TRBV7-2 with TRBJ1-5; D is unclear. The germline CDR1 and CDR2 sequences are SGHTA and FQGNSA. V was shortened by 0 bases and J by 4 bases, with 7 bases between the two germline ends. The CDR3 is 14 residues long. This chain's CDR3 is CASSLAHLNQPQHF. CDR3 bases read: TGTGCCAGCAGCTTAGCGCACCTAAATCAGCCC.

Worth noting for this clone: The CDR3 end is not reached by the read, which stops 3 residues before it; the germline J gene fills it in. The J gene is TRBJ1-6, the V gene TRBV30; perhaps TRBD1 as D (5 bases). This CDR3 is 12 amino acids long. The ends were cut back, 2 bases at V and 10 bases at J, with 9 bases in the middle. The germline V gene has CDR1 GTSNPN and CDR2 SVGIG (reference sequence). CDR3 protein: CAWSRGGSPLHF. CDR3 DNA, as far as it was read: TGTGCCTGGAGTCGGGGGGGATCACCC.

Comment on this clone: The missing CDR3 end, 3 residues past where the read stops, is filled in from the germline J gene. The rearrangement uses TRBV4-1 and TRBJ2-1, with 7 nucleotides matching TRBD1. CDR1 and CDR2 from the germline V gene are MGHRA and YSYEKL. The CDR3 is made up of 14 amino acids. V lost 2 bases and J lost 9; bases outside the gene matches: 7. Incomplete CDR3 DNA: TGCGCCAGCAGCCAACCCCGACAGGGAGCTGAG. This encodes CASSQPRQGAE. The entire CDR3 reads CASSQPRQGAEQFF.

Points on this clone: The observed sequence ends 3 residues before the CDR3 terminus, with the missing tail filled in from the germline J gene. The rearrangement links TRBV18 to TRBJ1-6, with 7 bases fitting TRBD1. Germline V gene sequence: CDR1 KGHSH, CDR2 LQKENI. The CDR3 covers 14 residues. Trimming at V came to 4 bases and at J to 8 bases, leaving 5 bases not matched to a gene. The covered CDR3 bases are TGTGCCAGCTCACTGACAGGGCGGGATTCACCC. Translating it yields CASSLTGRDSP. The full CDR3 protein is CASSLTGRDSPLHF.

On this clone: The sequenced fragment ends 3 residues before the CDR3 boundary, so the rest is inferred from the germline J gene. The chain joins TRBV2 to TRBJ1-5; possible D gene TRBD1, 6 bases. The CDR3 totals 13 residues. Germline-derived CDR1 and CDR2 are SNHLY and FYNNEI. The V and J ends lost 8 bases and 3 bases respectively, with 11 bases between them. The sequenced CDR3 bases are TGTGCCAGCCGTGGGGGGCTCAATCAGCCC. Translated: CASRGGLNQP. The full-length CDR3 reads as CASRGGLNQPQHF. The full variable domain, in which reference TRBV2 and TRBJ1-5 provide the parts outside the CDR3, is EPEVTQTPSHQVTQMGQEVILRCVPISNHLYFYWYRQILGQKVEFLVSFYNNEISEKSEIFDDQFSVERPDGSNFTLKIRSTKLEDSAMYFCASRGGLNQPQHFGDGTRLSIL.

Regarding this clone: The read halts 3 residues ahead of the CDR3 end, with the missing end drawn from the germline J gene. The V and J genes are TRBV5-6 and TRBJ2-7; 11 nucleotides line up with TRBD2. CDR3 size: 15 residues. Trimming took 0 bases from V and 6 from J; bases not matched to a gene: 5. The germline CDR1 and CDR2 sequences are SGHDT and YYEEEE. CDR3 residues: CASSLAGTSGAEQYF. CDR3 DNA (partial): TGTGCCAGCAGCTTGGCAGGGACTAGCGGAGCCGAG.

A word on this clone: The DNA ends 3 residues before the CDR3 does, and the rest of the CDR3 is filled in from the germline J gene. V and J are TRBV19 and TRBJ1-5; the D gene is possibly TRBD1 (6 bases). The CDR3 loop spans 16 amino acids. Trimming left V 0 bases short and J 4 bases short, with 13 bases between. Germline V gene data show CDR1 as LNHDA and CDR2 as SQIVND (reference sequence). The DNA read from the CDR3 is TGTGCCAGTAGTATAGAGGCAGGGGTCACGAATCAGCCC. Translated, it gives CASSIEAGVTNQP. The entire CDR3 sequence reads CASSIEAGVTNQPQHF.

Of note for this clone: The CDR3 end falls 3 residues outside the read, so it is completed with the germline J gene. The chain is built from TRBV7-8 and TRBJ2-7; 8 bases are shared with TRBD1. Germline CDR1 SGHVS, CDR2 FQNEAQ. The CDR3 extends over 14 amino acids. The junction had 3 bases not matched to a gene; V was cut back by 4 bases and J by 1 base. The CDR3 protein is CASSSGQESYEQYF. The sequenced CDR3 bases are TGTGCCAGCAGCTCGGGACAGGAGTCCTACGAG.

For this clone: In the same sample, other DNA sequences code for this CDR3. CDR3 DNA, as far as it was read: TGCAGTGCTAGCGGACAGGGGGCGGACACCGGGGAG. This gives the protein CSASGQGADTGE. The CDR3 in full is CSASGQGADTGELFF. This sequence joins TRBV20-1 and TRBJ2-2; 11 nucleotides match TRBD1. Coverage ceases 3 residues before the CDR3 finishes, and the germline J gene fills in the end. This CDR3 region has 15 residues. V was clipped by 3 bases and J by 3 bases; unmatched bases: 3. Germline lookup yields CDR1 DFQATT and CDR2 SNEGSKA (reference sequence).

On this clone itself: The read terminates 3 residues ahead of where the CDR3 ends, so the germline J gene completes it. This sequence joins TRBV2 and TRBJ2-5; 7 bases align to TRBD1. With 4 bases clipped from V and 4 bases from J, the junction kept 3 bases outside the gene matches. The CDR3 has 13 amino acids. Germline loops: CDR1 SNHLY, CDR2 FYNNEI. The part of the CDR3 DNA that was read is TGTGCCAGCAGTGTAGGGGGCCCAGAGACC. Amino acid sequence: CASSVGGPET. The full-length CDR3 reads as CASSVGGPETQYF.

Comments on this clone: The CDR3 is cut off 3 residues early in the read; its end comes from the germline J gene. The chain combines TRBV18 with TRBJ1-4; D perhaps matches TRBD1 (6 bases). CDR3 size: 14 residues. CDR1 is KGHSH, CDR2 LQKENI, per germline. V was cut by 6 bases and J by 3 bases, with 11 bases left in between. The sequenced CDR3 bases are TGTGCCAGCTCTCGACAGGTTCCTAATGAAAAA. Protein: CASSRQVPNEK. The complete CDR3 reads CASSRQVPNEKLFF.